This T cell receptor beta chain is from a study of OX40 agonist ivuxolimab in advanced cancers. Study-wide points: People who partly responded at 0.1-3.0 mg/kg had some of the least clonal expansion seen.

On this clone itself: As yet, its antigen is unknown.

V was pared by 0 bases and J by 1 base, with 8 bases between. The germline V gene has CDR1 SGHNT and CDR2 YYREEE (reference sequence). This CDR3 has 15 residues. Sequencing used immunoSEQ multiplex PCR; TCRdb keeps in-frame clones, though not all of them. This sample has tens of thousands of clones; about three quarters occur once, and the top ten carry 7.3%. Sequenced material: CD4+ or CD8+ T cells sorted from blood, taken in a trial of the OX40 agonist ivuxolimab. The clonotype originates from an adult with an advanced solid tumor such as melanoma, head and neck, liver or kidney cancer. The genes are TRBV5-4 and TRBJ1-3; D not resolved. CDR3 DNA sequence: TGTGCCAGCAGCTTGGTTGGGGTTTCTGGAAACACCATATATTTT. This translates into CASSLVGVSGNTIYF.